This T cell receptor (beta chain) was identified in a study of T-cell memory formation after mild COVID-19. Overall study: Clustering of TCRs was largely donor specific.

5'RACE with constant-segment primers built TCRalpha and TCRbeta cDNA libraries with UMIs. One entry per CDR3 protein results from TCRdb running MiXCR on the 5' RACE reads. This sample has under 300,000 distinct CDR3 sequences, with more than 8% found just once. Trimming left V 3 bases short and J 2 bases short, with 13 bases between. From germline, CDR1 is SGHTA and CDR2 FQGNSA. CDR3 length: 15 residues. To note about this clonotype: Its antigen is as yet unknown.

Regarding the study as a whole: There was a balanced CD4/CD8 profile in clones contracting day 15 to 85, and later expanders leaned CD4+. In second-wave clones peaking day 37, SARS-CoV-2 specificity remained unconfirmed.

The sequence derives from a man between 18 and 35 years old who had mild COVID-19 (a few samples of this study predate the infection). Cell type and time point are not known. The V gene is TRBV7-2, the J gene TRBJ1-1; no clear D gene. The sequenced material came from PBMCs or a T cell subset sorted from them (not recorded which). The CDR3 sequence is CASSFLTTGNTEAFF. The CDR3 DNA follows: TGTGCCAGCAGCTTCCTTACGACGGGAAACACTGAAGCTTTCTTT.